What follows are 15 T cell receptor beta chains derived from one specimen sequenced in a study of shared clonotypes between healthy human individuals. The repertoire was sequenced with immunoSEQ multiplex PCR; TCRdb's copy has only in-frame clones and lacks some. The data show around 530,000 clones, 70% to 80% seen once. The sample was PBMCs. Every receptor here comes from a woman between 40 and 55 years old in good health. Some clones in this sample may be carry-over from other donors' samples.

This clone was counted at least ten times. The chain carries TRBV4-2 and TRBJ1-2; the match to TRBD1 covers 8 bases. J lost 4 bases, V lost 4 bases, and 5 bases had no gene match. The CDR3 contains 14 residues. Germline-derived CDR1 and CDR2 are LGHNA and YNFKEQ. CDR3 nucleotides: TGTGCCAGCAGCCTCCAGGGGGCGAGCTATGGCTACACCTTC. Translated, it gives CASSLQGASYGYTF.

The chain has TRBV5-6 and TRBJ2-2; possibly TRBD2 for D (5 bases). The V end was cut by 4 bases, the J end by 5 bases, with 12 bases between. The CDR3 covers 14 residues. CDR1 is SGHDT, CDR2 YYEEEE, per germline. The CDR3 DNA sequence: TGTGCCAGCAGCCCAGGACTGGTTACCGGGGAGCTGTTTTTT. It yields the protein CASSPGLVTGELFF.

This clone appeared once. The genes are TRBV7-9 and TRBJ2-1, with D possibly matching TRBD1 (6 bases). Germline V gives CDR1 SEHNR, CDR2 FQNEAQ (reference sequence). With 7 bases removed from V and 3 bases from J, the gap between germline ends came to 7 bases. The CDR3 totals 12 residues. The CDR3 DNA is TGTGCCAGCAAAGGGGGCTACAATGAGCAGTTCTTC. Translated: CASKGGYNEQFF.

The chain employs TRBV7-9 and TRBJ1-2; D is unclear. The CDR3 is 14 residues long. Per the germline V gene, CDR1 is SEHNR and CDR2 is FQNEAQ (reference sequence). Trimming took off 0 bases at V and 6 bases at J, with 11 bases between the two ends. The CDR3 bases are TGTGCCAGCAGCTTAGCCTGGGGAACAGATGGCTACACCTTC. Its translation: CASSLAWGTDGYTF.

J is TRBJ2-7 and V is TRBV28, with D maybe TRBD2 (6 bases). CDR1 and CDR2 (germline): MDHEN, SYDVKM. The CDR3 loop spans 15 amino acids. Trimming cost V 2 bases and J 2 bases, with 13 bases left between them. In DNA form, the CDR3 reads TGTGCCAGCAGTTTAAGCCGGGCGGGAACCTACGAGCAGTACTTC. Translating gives CASSLSRAGTYEQYF.

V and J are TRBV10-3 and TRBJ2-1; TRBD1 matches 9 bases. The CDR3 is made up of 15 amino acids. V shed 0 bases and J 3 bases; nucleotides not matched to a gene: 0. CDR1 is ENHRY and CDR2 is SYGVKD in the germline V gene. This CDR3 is CAISESTGGYNEQFF. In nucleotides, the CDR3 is TGTGCCATCAGTGAGTCGACAGGGGGCTACAATGAGCAGTTCTTC.

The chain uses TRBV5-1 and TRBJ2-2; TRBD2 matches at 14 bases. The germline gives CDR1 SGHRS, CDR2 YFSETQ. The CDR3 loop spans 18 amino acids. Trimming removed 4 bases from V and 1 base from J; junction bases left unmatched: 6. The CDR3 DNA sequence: TGCGCCAGCAGCCCGGGACTAGCGGGAGAGTGGAACACCGGGGAGCTGTTTTTT. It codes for CASSPGLAGEWNTGELFF.

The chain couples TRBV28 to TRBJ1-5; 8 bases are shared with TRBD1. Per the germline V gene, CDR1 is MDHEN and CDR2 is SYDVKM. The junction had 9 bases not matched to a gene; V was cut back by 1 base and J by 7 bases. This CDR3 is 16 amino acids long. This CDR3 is CASSLLLDRAGQPQHF. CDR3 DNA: TGTGCCAGCAGTTTATTACTGGACAGGGCGGGCCAGCCCCAGCATTTT.

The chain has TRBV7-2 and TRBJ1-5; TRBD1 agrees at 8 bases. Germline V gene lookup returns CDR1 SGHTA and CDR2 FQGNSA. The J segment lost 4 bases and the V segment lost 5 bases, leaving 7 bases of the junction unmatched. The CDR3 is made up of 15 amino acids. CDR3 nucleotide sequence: TGTGCCAGCAGCGCGGGGACAGGACGAAATCAGCCCCAGCATTTT. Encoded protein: CASSAGTGRNQPQHF.

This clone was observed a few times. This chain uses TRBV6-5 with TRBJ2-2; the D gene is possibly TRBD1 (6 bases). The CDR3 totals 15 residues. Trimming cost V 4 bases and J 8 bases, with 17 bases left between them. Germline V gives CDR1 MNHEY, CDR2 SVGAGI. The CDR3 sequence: CASSFLGTLLGELFF. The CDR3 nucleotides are TGTGCCAGCAGTTTCCTCGGGACACTATTGGGGGAGCTGTTTTTT.

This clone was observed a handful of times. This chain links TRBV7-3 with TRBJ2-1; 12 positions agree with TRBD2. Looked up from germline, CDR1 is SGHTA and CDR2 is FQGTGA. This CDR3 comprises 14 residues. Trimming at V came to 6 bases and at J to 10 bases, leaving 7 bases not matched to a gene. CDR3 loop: CASRRLAGVNEQFF. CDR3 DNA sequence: TGTGCCAGCAGGCGACTAGCGGGAGTAAACGAGCAGTTCTTC.

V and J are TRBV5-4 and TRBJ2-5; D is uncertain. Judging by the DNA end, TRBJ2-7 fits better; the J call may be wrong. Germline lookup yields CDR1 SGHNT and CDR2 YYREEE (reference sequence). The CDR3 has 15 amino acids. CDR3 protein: CASSFLRYSPYEQYF. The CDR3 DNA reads TGTGCCAGCAGTTTCCTCCGCTACTCACCCTACGAGCAGTACTTC.

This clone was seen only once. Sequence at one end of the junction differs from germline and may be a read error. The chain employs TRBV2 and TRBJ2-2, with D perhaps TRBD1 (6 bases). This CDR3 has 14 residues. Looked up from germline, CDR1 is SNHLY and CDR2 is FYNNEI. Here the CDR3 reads CASFLSRDTGKLFF. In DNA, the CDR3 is TGCGCCAGCTTCTTGTCCCGGGACACCGGGAAGCTGTTTTTT.

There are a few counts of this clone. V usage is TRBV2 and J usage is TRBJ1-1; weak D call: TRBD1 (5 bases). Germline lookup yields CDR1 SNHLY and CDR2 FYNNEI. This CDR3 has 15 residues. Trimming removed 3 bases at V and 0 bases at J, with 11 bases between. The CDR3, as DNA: TGTGCCAGCAGTGACCAGGGTCTCATGAACACTGAAGCTTTCTTT. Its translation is CASSDQGLMNTEAFF.

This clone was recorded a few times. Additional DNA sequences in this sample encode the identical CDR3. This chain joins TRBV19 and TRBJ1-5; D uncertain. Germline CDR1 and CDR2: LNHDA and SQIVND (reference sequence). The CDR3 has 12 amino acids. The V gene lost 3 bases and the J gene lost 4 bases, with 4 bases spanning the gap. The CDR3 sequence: CASSILNQPQHF. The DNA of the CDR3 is TGTGCCAGTAGTATTCTTAATCAGCCCCAGCATTTT.